Below, 9 T cell receptor beta chains from the same sample are listed, as sequenced in a study of cytotoxic CD8 clonotypes in ibrutinib-treated CLL. Only in-frame clones appear in the TCRdb table, and some are missing; sequencing was by immunoSEQ multiplex PCR. The sample shows roughly 250,000 clones, 70% of them seen only once. This material consisted of PBMCs, taken after 24 months of ibrutinib treatment. These receptors were collected from a human donor with chronic lymphocytic leukemia.

In its sample, this clone was seen once. The gene calls are TRBV7-9 and TRBJ1-1; tentative D call: TRBD1 (5 bases). Germline V gene lookup returns CDR1 SEHNR and CDR2 FQNEAQ (reference sequence). The CDR3 runs to 16 residues. Deletions cut 5 bases from V and 7 bases from J, with 23 bases between. The DNA for the CDR3 is TGTGCCAGCAGCCAACAGGCAGGGATGGGGTTTCTTGAAGCTTTCTTT. As protein: CASSQQAGMGFLEAFF.

This clone was detected a few times. This chain links TRBV20-1 with TRBJ2-5; D is ambiguous. CDR3 length: 9 residues. Germline CDR1 reads DFQATT; CDR2 reads SNEGSKA (reference sequence). The V end was cut by 6 bases, the J end by 4 bases, with 3 bases between. CDR3 sequence reads: CSATETQYF. The CDR3 DNA is TGCAGTGCAACAGAGACCCAGTACTTC.

This clone was seen a handful of times. The genes are TRBV4-2 and TRBJ2-2; D uncertain. CDR1 LGHNA and CDR2 YNFKEQ come from the germline V gene. Trimming took off 1 base at V and 6 bases at J, with 9 bases between the two ends. CDR3 length equals 14 residues. The CDR3 loop reads CASSQAGTAGELFF. CDR3 in DNA: TGTGCCAGCAGCCAAGCGGGTACCGCCGGGGAGCTGTTTTTT.

The genes are TRBV7-2 and TRBJ1-1; a weak D match, TRBD1 (6 bases). The CDR3 runs 14 residues. Germline V gene sequence: CDR1 SGHTA, CDR2 FQGNSA. Trimming cost V 5 bases and J 3 bases, with 13 bases left between them. This CDR3 reads CASSPTGTHTEAFF. The CDR3 nucleotides read TGTGCCAGCAGCCCGACAGGAACTCACACTGAAGCTTTCTTT.

This clone was picked up a small number of times. The V call is TRBV28, the J call TRBJ1-2; D call uncertain. V was clipped by 2 bases and J by 5 bases, with 21 bases between them. The CDR3 loop spans 17 amino acids. Per germline, CDR1 MDHEN and CDR2 SYDVKM. The CDR3 sequence is CASSLGWRYQSGYGYTF. As DNA, the CDR3 is TGTGCCAGCAGTTTAGGCTGGCGGTATCAGTCGGGGTATGGCTACACCTTC.

The chain has TRBV27 and TRBJ2-3; D gene ambiguous. The germline V gene encodes CDR1 MNHEY and CDR2 SMNVEV (reference sequence). This CDR3 has 12 residues. With 4 bases removed from V and 8 bases from J, the gap between germline ends came to 10 bases. CDR3 coding DNA: TGTGCCAGCAGTTCCCCCATGACTACGCAGTATTTT. It is translated as CASSSPMTTQYF.

Many counts were recorded for this clone. The V gene is TRBV12-5, the J gene TRBJ2-3, with D unclear. The ends were cut back, 5 bases at V and 2 bases at J, with 17 bases in the middle. The CDR3 loop spans 16 amino acids. The V gene's germline CDR1 is LGHNT and CDR2 FRNRAP. CDR3 sequence reads: CASGPGRSSDTDTQYF. For the CDR3, the DNA is TGTGCTAGTGGTCCAGGTCGTAGCAGCGACACAGATACGCAGTATTTT.

In this sample, this clone turned up a few times. The rearrangement links TRBV5-1 to TRBJ2-1; TRBD1 is a possible D gene (6 bases). The V end lost 2 bases, the J end lost 5 bases, and 17 bases lay between the germline ends. There are 16 residues in the CDR3. Germline V gene data show CDR1 as SGHRS and CDR2 as YFSETQ. CDR3 region: CASSLTSGTLDNEQFF. In DNA form, the CDR3 reads TGCGCCAGCAGCTTAACCTCCGGGACACTGGACAATGAGCAGTTCTTC.

This clone was observed a handful of times. The rearrangement links TRBV4-2 to TRBJ1-2, with TRBD1 matching over 7 bases. This CDR3 is 13 amino acids long. Germline V gene sequence: CDR1 LGHNA, CDR2 YNFKEQ. V was clipped by 3 bases and J by 6 bases; unmatched bases: 4. The CDR3 loop is CASSQTDRHGYTF. The CDR3, as DNA: TGTGCCAGCAGCCAGACGGACAGGCATGGCTACACCTTC.